Listed below are T cell receptor beta chains from one sample, sequenced in a study of regulatory T cells in long-lasting Graves disease. TCRdb processed the multiplex PCR reads anew with MiXCR; each CDR3 protein has one entry. The repertoire holds 350,000 to 550,000 distinct CDR3 sequences, 11% to 15% seen once, with about a sixth in the top ten. The same data also contributed to another study, on T cells in Graves' hyperthyroidism and ophthalmopathy.

The sequenced sample was peripheral blood mononuclear cells (PBMCs), obtained at new diagnosis, from a patient treated with antithyroid drugs. The receptor source for this set is a woman between 45 and 60 years old with Graves disease. Each CDR3 is given with its conserved first and last residue. Fields, in order: J gene, CDR3 length, clone size, D gene, V gene, CDR3 protein, CDR3 DNA. D genes are given only for firm matches. Clone size is given for some rows only: seen once, a few or many times, or a class if the clone is expanded.

TRBJ2-7	14	.	.	TRBV13	CASSLALVSYEQYF	TGTGCCAGCAGCTTAGCTCTTGTCTCCTACGAGCAGTACTTC
TRBJ1-3	17	few	.	TRBV6-1	CASSSRRGPEAGNTIYF	TGTGCCAGCAGCTCCCGTCGGGGTCCGGAGGCTGGAAACACCATATATTTT
TRBJ1-1	15	few	.	TRBV4-1	CASSQGAPGQTEAFF	TGCGCCAGCAGCCAAGGAGCGCCAGGGCAGACTGAAGCTTTCTTT
TRBJ2-7	15	many	TRBD2	TRBV28	CASSSRGLGAYEQYF	TGTGCCAGCAGTTCCCGGGGACTAGGGGCCTACGAGCAGTACTTC
TRBJ1-2	14	.	.	TRBV28	CASSLGGGAPGYTF	TGTGCCAGCAGCTTGGGAGGTGGGGCGCCTGGCTACACCTTC
TRBJ2-7	16	many	.	TRBV6-6	CASSYSIGATSYEQYF	TGTGCCAGCAGTTACTCGATCGGGGCCACCTCCTACGAGCAGTACTTC
TRBJ1-1	15	.	.	TRBV5-1	CASSSHGSSNTEAFF	TGCGCCAGCAGCAGTCACGGGAGTTCGAACACTGAAGCTTTCTTT
TRBJ2-7	16	.	TRBD2	TRBV10-3	CAISESQREYMYEQYF	TGTGCCATCAGTGAGTCTCAGCGGGAGTATATGTACGAGCAGTACTTC
TRBJ1-3	15	.	.	TRBV3-1	CASSQDGGSGNTIYF	TGTGCCAGCAGCCAAGATGGGGGTTCTGGAAACACCATATATTTT
TRBJ1-4	15	many	TRBD1	TRBV6-1	CATKPTGQGNEKLFF	TGTGCCACCAAACCCACCGGACAGGGGAATGAAAAACTGTTTTTT
TRBJ2-1	15	many	TRBD2	TRBV7-3	CASSLKAGDYNEQFF	TGTGCCAGCAGCTTAAAAGCGGGAGACTACAATGAGCAGTTCTTC
TRBJ1-5	14	few	.	TRBV18	CASSSGKGCQPQHF	TGTGCCAGCTCATCAGGCAAGGGTTGTCAGCCCCAGCATTTT
TRBJ2-4	14	many	.	TRBV28	CASSLTGAQNIQYF	TGTGCCAGCAGTTTAACGGGAGCCCAAAACATTCAGTACTTC
TRBJ1-4	13	.	.	TRBV6-1	CATYREGVEKLFF	TGTGCCACTTACAGGGAGGGAGTTGAAAAACTGTTTTTT
TRBJ2-5	14	.	TRBD2	TRBV30	CAWSLLAGVETQYF	TGTGCCTGGAGTTTACTAGCGGGAGTCGAGACCCAGTACTTC
TRBJ2-6	15	many	.	TRBV6-1	CASSSDWSGANVLTF	TGTGCCAGCAGCTCCGACTGGTCTGGGGCCAACGTCCTGACTTTC
TRBJ1-4	20	.	.	TRBV7-9	CASSLATGFRALSTNEKLFF	TGTGCCAGCAGCTTAGCGACCGGTTTCAGGGCCCTGTCAACTAATGAAAAACTGTTTTTT
TRBJ2-2	15	.	.	TRBV10-1	CASSESIANTGELFF	TGCGCCAGCAGTGAGTCAATAGCGAACACCGGGGAGCTGTTTTTT
TRBJ2-7	13	many	TRBD1	TRBV29-1	CSAGGTGTDEQYF	TGCAGCGCCGGCGGGACAGGTACCGACGAGCAGTACTTC
TRBJ1-5	16	.	.	TRBV19	CASSPRGLYSNQPQHF	TGTGCCAGTAGCCCACGGGGGCTTTATAGCAATCAGCCCCAGCATTTT
TRBJ2-1	16	many	.	TRBV18	CASSPPGQFSYNEQFF	TGTGCCAGCTCCCCCCCCGGACAGTTCTCCTACAATGAGCAGTTCTTC
TRBJ2-7	13	many	.	TRBV7-3	CASSFGRPYEQYF	TGTGCCAGCAGCTTCGGGCGTCCCTACGAGCAGTACTTC
TRBJ2-2	16	many	TRBD1	TRBV7-9	CASSAGTGAYTGELFF	TGTGCCAGCAGCGCCGGGACAGGGGCGTACACCGGGGAGCTGTTTTTT
TRBJ2-7	15	many	TRBD2	TRBV2	CASSPPSGATYEQYF	TGTGCCAGCAGTCCACCTAGCGGGGCTACCTACGAGCAGTACTTC
TRBJ2-2	18	few	TRBD2	TRBV3-1	CASSPVLGRAPDTGELFF	TGTGCCAGCAGCCCAGTGCTGGGGAGGGCCCCGGACACCGGGGAGCTGTTTTTT
TRBJ2-7	13	few	TRBD2	TRBV5-1	CASSLPAGGEQYF	TGCGCCAGCAGCTTGCCAGCGGGGGGCGAGCAGTACTTC
TRBJ2-1	13	.	TRBD2	TRBV20-1	CSASGRADNEQFF	TGCAGTGCTAGCGGGAGGGCCGACAATGAGCAGTTCTTC
TRBJ1-2	12	few	TRBD1	TRBV6-1	CASSPGQHGYTF	TGTGCCAGCAGTCCGGGACAGCATGGCTACACCTTC
TRBJ2-7	12	many	.	TRBV11-2	CASSLDVGVQYF	TGTGCCAGCAGCTTAGATGTGGGGGTACAGTACTTC
TRBJ1-1	13	many	.	TRBV12-5	CASGPDRNTEAFF	TGTGCTAGTGGGCCGGACAGGAACACTGAAGCTTTCTTT
TRBJ1-2	13	many	.	TRBV12-3/TRBV12-4	CASSSEGTYGYTF	TGTGCCAGCAGCTCAGAAGGGACGTATGGCTACACCTTC